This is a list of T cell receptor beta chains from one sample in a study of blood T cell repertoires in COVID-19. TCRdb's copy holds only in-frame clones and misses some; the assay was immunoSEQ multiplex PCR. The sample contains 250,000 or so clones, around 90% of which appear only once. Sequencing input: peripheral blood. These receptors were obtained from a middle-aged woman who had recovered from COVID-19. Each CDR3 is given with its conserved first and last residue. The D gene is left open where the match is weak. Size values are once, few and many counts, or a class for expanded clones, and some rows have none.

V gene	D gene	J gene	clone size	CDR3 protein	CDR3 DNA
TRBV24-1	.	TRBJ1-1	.	CATSDSGLRAFF	TGTGCCACCAGTGATTCAGGGTTACGGGCTTTCTTT
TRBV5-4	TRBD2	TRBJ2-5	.	CASSLGPSGQETQYF	TGTGCCAGCAGCTTGGGTCCTAGCGGCCAAGAGACCCAGTACTTC
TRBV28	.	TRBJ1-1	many	CASTVGQKAFF	TGTGCCAGCACCGTGGGGCAGAAAGCTTTCTTT
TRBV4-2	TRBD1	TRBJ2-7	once	CASSQDRGPTYEQYF	TGTGCCAGCAGCCAAGACAGGGGGCCTACCTACGAGCAGTACTTC
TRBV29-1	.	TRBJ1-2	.	CSSQGYGYTF	TGCAGCAGTCAGGGCTATGGCTACACCTTC
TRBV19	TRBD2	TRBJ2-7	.	CASSKVAGALYEQYF	TGTGCCAGTAGTAAGGTCGCGGGAGCGCTATACGAGCAGTACTTC
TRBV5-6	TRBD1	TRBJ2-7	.	CASSLAGQGPREQYF	TGTGCCAGCAGCTTGGCCGGACAGGGCCCCAGGGAGCAGTACTTC
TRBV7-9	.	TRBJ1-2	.	CASSLTQGYTF	TGTGCCAGCAGCTTAACCCAGGGCTACACCTTC
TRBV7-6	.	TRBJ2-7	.	CASSPRVTYEQYF	TGTGCCAGCAGCCCCAGGGTTACCTACGAGCAGTACTTC
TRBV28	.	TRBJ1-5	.	CASSQTGGLNQPQHF	TGTGCCAGCAGTCAAACGGGGGGGCTCAATCAGCCCCAGCATTTT
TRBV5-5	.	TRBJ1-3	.	CASSLFVDNGNTIYF	TGTGCCAGCAGCTTATTCGTCGACAACGGAAACACCATATATTTT
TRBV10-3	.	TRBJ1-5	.	CAISEFSRQNQPQHF	TGTGCCATCAGTGAGTTCTCGCGGCAGAACCAGCCCCAGCATTTT
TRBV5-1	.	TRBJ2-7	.	CASSLWQEGYEQYF	TGCGCCAGCAGCTTGTGGCAGGAGGGGTACGAGCAGTACTTC
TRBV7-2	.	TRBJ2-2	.	CASSPRLTMNTGELFF	TGTGCCAGCAGCCCCCGGCTCACTATGAACACCGGGGAGCTGTTTTTT
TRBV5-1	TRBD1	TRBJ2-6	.	CASTRDSAGANVLTF	TGCGCCAGCACCCGGGACAGCGCTGGGGCCAACGTCCTGACTTTC
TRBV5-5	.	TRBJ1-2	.	CASSLNNWGGLDYGYTF	TGTGCCAGCAGCCTCAATAATTGGGGGGGATTGGACTATGGCTACACCTTC
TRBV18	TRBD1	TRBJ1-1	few	CASSPLGQGNTEAFF	TGTGCCAGCTCACCCCTAGGACAGGGGAACACTGAAGCTTTCTTT
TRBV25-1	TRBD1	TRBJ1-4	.	CASSRGGQGGEKLFF	TGTGCCAGCAGTCGAGGGGGCCAGGGCGGTGAAAAACTGTTTTTT
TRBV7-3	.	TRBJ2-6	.	CASSLGRSGANVLTF	TGTGCCAGCAGCTTGGGGCGCTCTGGGGCCAACGTCCTGACTTTC
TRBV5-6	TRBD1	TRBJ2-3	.	CASSLSGQGAGDTQYF	TGTGCCAGCAGCTTGAGCGGGCAGGGGGCTGGAGATACGCAGTATTTT
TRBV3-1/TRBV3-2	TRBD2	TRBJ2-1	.	CASSQGGLAGNEQFF	TGTGCCAGCAGCCAAGGCGGGCTAGCGGGGAATGAGCAGTTCTTC
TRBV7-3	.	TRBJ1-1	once	CASSFGGRNTEAFF	TGTGCCAGCAGCTTCGGTGGGCGGAACACTGAAGCTTTCTTT
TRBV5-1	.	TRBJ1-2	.	CASSLSWAYGYTF	TGCGCCAGCAGCTTATCGTGGGCCTATGGCTACACCTTC
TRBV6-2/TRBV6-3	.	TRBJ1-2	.	CASSPLGGRRGYTF	TGTGCCAGCAGTCCCCTCGGGGGACGCAGGGGCTACACCTTC
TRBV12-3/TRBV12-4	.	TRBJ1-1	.	CASSFYSEAFF	TGTGCCAGCAGTTTTTACAGTGAAGCTTTCTTT
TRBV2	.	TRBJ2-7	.	CASSPTRPLEQYF	TGTGCCAGCAGTCCAACGCGTCCCCTCGAGCAGTACTTC
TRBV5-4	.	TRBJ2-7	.	CASSLAAGATYEQYF	TGTGCCAGCAGCTTGGCGGCAGGGGCGACCTACGAGCAGTACTTC
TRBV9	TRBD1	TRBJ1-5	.	CASSAGDSRGLTPQHF	TGTGCCAGCAGCGCCGGGGACAGCCGGGGCCTTACGCCCCAGCATTTT
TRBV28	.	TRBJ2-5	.	CASSFPGQAQETQYF	TGTGCCAGCAGTTTTCCCGGCCAGGCCCAAGAGACCCAGTACTTC
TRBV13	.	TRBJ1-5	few	CASSLGGSNQPQHF	TGTGCCAGCAGCTTAGGGGGCAGCAATCAGCCCCAGCATTTT
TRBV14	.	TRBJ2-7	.	CASSQVWGDEQYF	TGTGCCAGCAGCCAAGTTTGGGGGGACGAGCAGTACTTC
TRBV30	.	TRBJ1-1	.	CAWSWGAPALGAFF	TGTGCCTGGAGTTGGGGAGCCCCAGCCCTGGGTGCTTTCTTT
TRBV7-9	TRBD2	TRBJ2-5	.	CASSRLAGWGETQYF	TGTGCCAGCAGCCGACTAGCGGGATGGGGAGAGACCCAGTACTTC
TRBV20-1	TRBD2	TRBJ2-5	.	CSASRLAGETQYF	TGCAGTGCTAGTAGACTAGCGGGCGAGACCCAGTACTTC
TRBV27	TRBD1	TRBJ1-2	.	CASSFRTGKGYTF	TGTGCCAGCAGTTTTCGGACAGGGAAGGGCTACACCTTC
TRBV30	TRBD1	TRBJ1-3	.	CAWTRGTGGNTIYF	TGTGCCTGGACCAGGGGGACAGGGGGAAACACCATATATTTT
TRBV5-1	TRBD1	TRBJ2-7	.	CASSGQGRTYEQYF	TGCGCCAGCAGCGGACAGGGGCGAACCTACGAGCAGTACTTC
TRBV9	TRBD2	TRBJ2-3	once	CASSPNLAGGTQYF	TGTGCCAGCAGCCCGAACCTAGCGGGCGGTACGCAGTATTTT
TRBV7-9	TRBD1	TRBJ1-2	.	CASSQKGDSYGYTF	TGTGCCAGCAGCCAAAAAGGGGACAGCTATGGCTACACCTTC
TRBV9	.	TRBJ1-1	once	CASSRDGIRGTEAFF	TGTGCCAGCAGCCGAGACGGGATCAGGGGCACTGAAGCTTTCTTT
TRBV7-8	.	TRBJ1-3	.	CASSLGSSPHSGNTIYF	TGTGCCAGCAGCTTAGGTAGCAGTCCCCACTCTGGAAACACCATATATTTT
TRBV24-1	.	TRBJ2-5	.	CATMGLAQETQYF	TGTGCCACCATGGGCCTGGCCCAAGAGACCCAGTACTTC
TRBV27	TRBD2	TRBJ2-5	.	CASSLSGGRRETQYF	TGTGCCAGCAGTTTATCGGGCGGGAGGCGAGAGACCCAGTACTTC
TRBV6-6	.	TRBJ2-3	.	CASTKGLLGSTDTQYF	TGTGCCAGCACCAAGGGGTTGCTAGGGAGCACAGATACGCAGTATTTT
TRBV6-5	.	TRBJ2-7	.	CASGAGRYEQYF	TGTGCCAGCGGCGCGGGGCGCTACGAGCAGTACTTC
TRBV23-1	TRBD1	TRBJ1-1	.	CASSQSRTGGGMNTEAFF	TGCGCCAGCAGTCAATCCCGGACAGGGGGCGGAATGAACACTGAAGCTTTCTTT
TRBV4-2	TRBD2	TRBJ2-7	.	CASSQGDRPGLATRYEQYF	TGTGCCAGCAGCCAAGGCGATCGACCGGGACTAGCGACCAGGTACGAGCAGTACTTC
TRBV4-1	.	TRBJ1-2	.	CASSQDQGAGDYGYTF	TGCGCCAGCAGCCAAGACCAAGGGGCAGGGGACTATGGCTACACCTTC
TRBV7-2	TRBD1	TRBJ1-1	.	CASSPGQANTEAFF	TGTGCCAGCAGCCCCGGACAGGCCAACACTGAAGCTTTCTTT
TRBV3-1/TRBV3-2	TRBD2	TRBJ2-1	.	CASSPGPRGGSYNEQFF	TGTGCCAGCAGCCCAGGGCCCCGGGGGGGCTCCTACAATGAGCAGTTCTTC